The source of this T cell receptor beta chain is a study of naive and memory T cell subsets (dated by TCRdb to 2016 to 2017). Describing the broader study: The study applied an open-source, UMI-based TCR alpha and beta sequencing pipeline to sorted naive and memory peripheral blood T cell subsets. RNA was DNase-treated and reverse transcribed with TCR constant-region primers, mostly using SuperScript III. The functional CMV T cell responses agreed completely with IgG serology results. What the study reported, not specific to this receptor: The repertoire findings for the naive and memory subsets could not be validated against a ground truth because none was available. Following error correction, more than 95% of naive TCR sequences occurred only once, which made naive abundance distributions much steeper than those of memory subsets. Gini index rose and Shannon and inverse Simpson diversity fell from naive through CM, EM and EMRA in both CD4 and CD8 cells. A few larger clonotypes were found in naive repertoires, especially CD8, and these larger clonotypes were possibly memory cells re-expressing CD45RA. RNA-based TCR counts may be influenced by expression changes linked to T cell activation and differentiation. The abundance of TCRs followed a power law with an exponent that differed between naive and memory subsets yet stayed consistent across the three individuals. Each clonotype was defined as a single alpha or beta chain sequence rather than as a paired alpha/beta receptor.

TCR alpha and beta chain libraries were amplified separately from the second PCR step onward. Donor CMV status was determined by IFNgamma production from CD4+ T cells after overnight stimulation of fresh PBMCs with CMV viral lysate. CD4 T cells were positively selected using Miltenyi beads, after which CD8 T cells were positively selected from the CD4-negative fraction. After staining for CD3, CD4, CD8, CD45RA, CD27 and a live/dead dye, cells were sorted on a BD Aria II into four subsets based on CD45RA and CD27. Blood came from a few healthy volunteers, each fractionated into CD4 and CD8 T cells and then into four differentiation subsets. Approximately 120 ml of peripheral blood was collected from each donor, and PBMC were isolated by Ficoll-Paque PLUS density-gradient centrifugation. Sorted cells were lysed in RLT buffer, after which RNA was extracted using a Qiagen RNeasy kit and stored at -80 degrees C.

The CDR3 runs 19 residues from the cysteine to the phenylalanine. Of all the DNA, just the CDR3 is kept, 57 bases in frame from base 1. CDR1 and CDR2, per the germline V gene, are SGHRS and YFSETQ. From V the trimming removes 4 bases and from J it removes 0 bases, while the gene matches leave 16 bases of the junction unaccounted for. This clonotype was observed a few times. Its target antigen remains unknown. Qualities for individual bases were not recorded, and no much larger clone is one base off. Libraries came from UMI-ligation and nested PCR. The beta constant-region primer consisted of an equimolar mixture of two oligonucleotides that together covered TRBC1 and TRBC2. A single-stranded oligonucleotide containing the SP2 primer and a 12-nucleotide UMI was joined to the 3' end of the cDNA by T4 RNA ligase 1. Four rounds of PCR, combining the SP2 primer with nested alpha and beta constant-region primers, were used to amplify the ligated cDNA. Incubation of the ligation reaction was carried out at 16 degrees C for roughly 18-24 hours. PCR2 was typically performed as a SYBR Green qPCR and was stopped at a predetermined threshold so that over-amplification was prevented. Agencourt AMPure XP magnetic beads were used for all purifications after the first. Libraries were quantified by Qubit and checked on a TapeStation, where a main peak was expected near 650 bp. Pooled libraries were sequenced on an Illumina MiSeq using v2 2x251 paired-end kits, and typically about 0.95-2.3 million reads were obtained per sample. Each sample library was pooled at roughly 4 nM, and about 4.5-7.5% PhiX was included to improve cluster recognition. As for how the authors treated the data: V and J genes were assigned to Demultiplexor-processed FASTQ reads by Decombinator through tag matching, with a single base-pair mismatch being allowed. Collapsinator relied on UMIs to fix sequencing errors as well as frequency errors caused by PCR heterogeneity. CDR3Translator translated TCRs and extracted CDR3s from the conserved cysteine to the FGXG phenylalanine, flagging non-productive sequences. Repertoires were subsampled to equal numbers of UMI-defined TCRs before Gini, Shannon entropy and inverse Simpson indices were calculated. Within the linear range, a power law was fitted to clonotype abundance distributions using maximum likelihood. Similar UMI counts, unique TCR numbers and clonal distributions were obtained with the pipeline and with MIGEC on one naive CD8 sample. In one analysis, naive TCRs also found in any memory subset of the same donor were removed from the naive repertoire. Repertoires were searched for approximately 7,000 CMV-associated CDR3 sequences compiled from VDJdb and a published dataset. Using fastp at Q25 and MiXCR, TCRdb reprocessed the public reads and kept productive beta chains. Rows with one shared CDR3 protein collapse into an entry with the most common genes and DNA. TCRdb assigned the V and J calls; the authors' analysis was not used. The sample table shows some 150,000 distinct CDR3 sequences, and around 15% are seen once. Together, the top ten hold about 0.13% of the sample.

The sequence links TRBV5-1 to TRBJ2-1, with 7 middle bases fitting TRBD1. Sequenced input: naive CD4+ T cells from blood. Taken with the paper, the label for cell subset or site translates to: naive T cells, CD45RA high CD27+. This receptor was taken from a human donor in good health. The sequenced DNA: TGCGCCAGCAGCGGGTGGGGGACAGCTAGCTCTATCTCCTACAATGAGCAGTTCTTC. Its coded protein is CASSGWGTASSISYNEQFF. The CDR3, completed at both ends by the reference TRBV5-1 and TRBJ2-1 genes, gives the full variable domain KAGVTQTPRYLIKTRGQQVTLSCSPISGHRSVSWYQQTPGQGLQFLFEYFSETQRNKGNFPGRFSGRQFSNSRSEMNVSTLELGDSALYLCASSGWGTASSISYNEQFFGPGTRLTVL.